These 18 T cell receptor beta chains came from one sample sequenced in a study of blood T cell repertoires in COVID-19. Assay used: immunoSEQ multiplex PCR; TCRdb lists only in-frame clones, some missing. The repertoire includes about 520,000 clones, roughly 88% of them detected once, and roughly 3.2% sits in the top ten. The sequencing sample was made of peripheral blood. Receptors were obtained from a human donor in a cohort sampled during active COVID-19.

The chain couples TRBV5-5 to TRBJ1-5, with D perhaps matching TRBD1 (6 bases). This CDR3 is 16 amino acids long. Deletions cut 4 bases from V and 5 bases from J, with 19 bases between. The germline gives CDR1 SGHKS, CDR2 YYEKEE (reference sequence). CDR3 residues: CASSGDVDRSYQPQHF. The CDR3 DNA is TGTGCCAGCAGCGGAGATGTAGACAGGAGCTATCAGCCCCAGCATTTT.

This clone has just one count. DNA of the CDR3: TGCGCCAGCAGCGCTTGGGGGCAGGGGAAGGACACTGAAGCTTTCTTT. As protein: CASSAWGQGKDTEAFF. The chain carries TRBV5-1 and TRBJ1-1; possibly TRBD1 for D (6 bases). V was cut by 4 bases and J by 3 bases, with 19 bases left in between. The CDR3 consists of 16 residues. CDR1 SGHRS and CDR2 YFSETQ come from the germline V gene.

The chain employs TRBV28 and TRBJ2-7, with D unclear. CDR1 and CDR2 from the germline V gene are MDHEN and SYDVKM. There are 13 residues in the CDR3. V was pared by 6 bases and J by 2 bases, with 11 bases between. CDR3 nucleotides: TGTGCCAGCAGCTACGCAGGTCCCTACGAGCAGTACTTC. Translation: CASSYAGPYEQYF.

This clone was seen once. The chain couples TRBV30 to TRBJ2-7, with TRBD2 identical over 8 bases. Germline CDR1 GTSNPN, CDR2 SVGIG (reference sequence). The CDR3 runs 13 residues. The V and J ends lost 3 bases and 2 bases, in that order; junction bases with no gene match: 3. The CDR3 spells CAWRERGTYEQYF. CDR3 coding DNA: TGTGCCTGGAGGGAGCGGGGGACCTACGAGCAGTACTTC. The full variable domain, in which reference TRBV30 and TRBJ2-7 provide the parts outside the CDR3, is SQTIHQWPATLVQPVGSPLSLECTVEGTSNPNLYWYRQAAGRGLQLLFYSVGIGQISSEVPQNLSASRPQDRQFILSSKKLLLSDSGFYLCAWRERGTYEQYFGPGTRLTVT.

The chain has TRBV2 and TRBJ2-7; D is possibly TRBD1 (5 bases). The CDR3 spans 12 residues. Trimming removed 4 bases from V and 3 bases from J, with 7 bases in between. The germline gives CDR1 SNHLY, CDR2 FYNNEI. The CDR3 DNA follows: TGTGCCAGCAGTGGGCAGGGCTACGAGCAGTACTTC. As protein: CASSGQGYEQYF.

The chain recombines TRBV3-1 (or the pseudogene TRBV3-2) with TRBJ2-2, with a possible D match to TRBD2 (6 bases). CDR1 is LGHDT and CDR2 is YNNKEL in the germline V gene (reference sequence). The CDR3 totals 15 residues. V lost 5 bases to trimming and J lost 1 base, with 11 bases between them. The CDR3, as DNA: TGTGCCAGCAGCTTAGGACTAAAGAACACCGGGGAGCTGTTTTTT. Amino acids: CASSLGLKNTGELFF.

This chain uses TRBV18 with TRBJ1-1, with 9 bases that match TRBD1. After removal of 3 bases from V and 6 bases from J, the junction contained 8 bases not matched to a gene. Germline V lookup: CDR1 KGHSH, CDR2 LQKENI. The CDR3 totals 15 residues. The CDR3: CASSPGTGNFPEAFF. Here the CDR3 DNA reads TGTGCCAGCTCACCTGGGACAGGGAATTTTCCTGAAGCTTTCTTT.

V gene TRBV7-2 combines with J gene TRBJ1-2, with TRBD1 matching over 9 bases. This CDR3 has 16 residues. After removal of 8 bases from V and 4 bases from J, the junction contained 14 bases not matched to a gene. Germline loops: CDR1 SGHTA, CDR2 FQGNSA. In DNA form, the CDR3 reads TGTGCCAGCCAGCCGGACAGGGGAGTATTCTCCTATGGCTACACCTTC. This sequence encodes CASQPDRGVFSYGYTF.

The rearrangement joins TRBV15 to TRBJ2-1; tentatively, D is TRBD2 (6 bases). CDR3 length: 14 residues. The V gene's germline CDR1 is LNHNV and CDR2 YYDKDF (reference sequence). V lost 2 bases, J lost 12 bases, and 17 bases lay in between. The CDR3 nucleotides are TGTGCCACCAGCAGAAAAGGTGGGGAACTAGCGCAGTTCTTC. Translating gives CATSRKGGELAQFF. The whole variable domain, filled in from reference TRBV15 and TRBJ2-1, reads DAMVIQNPRYQVTQFGKPVTLSCSQTLNHNVMYWYQQKSSQAPKLLFHYYDKDFNNEADTPDNFQSRRPNTSFCFLDIRSPGLGDTAMYLCATSRKGGELAQFFGPGTRLTVL.

J is TRBJ2-3 and V is TRBV6-5, with 12 bases aligning to TRBD1. With 3 bases clipped from V and 4 bases from J, the junction kept 2 bases outside the gene matches. The CDR3 runs 15 residues. CDR1 is MNHEY and CDR2 is SVGAGI in the germline V gene. CDR3 DNA: TGTGCCAGCAGTTATGGGACAGGGGGCGCAGATACGCAGTATTTT. As protein: CASSYGTGGADTQYF.

The chain carries TRBV5-1 and TRBJ2-1, with TRBD2 matching 12 bases. The junction had 9 bases not matched to a gene; V was cut back by 6 bases and J by 5 bases. The CDR3 is 16 amino acids. CDR1 SGHRS and CDR2 YFSETQ come from the germline V gene. The CDR3 sequence is CASTRSSGRANNEQFF. As DNA, the CDR3 is TGCGCCAGCACCAGATCTAGCGGGAGGGCCAACAATGAGCAGTTCTTC.

The CDR3 region has the DNA TGTGCCAGCAGTTACTCTCTAGCGGGATTTTACGAGCAGTACTTC. It encodes CASSYSLAGFYEQYF. V gene TRBV6-5 combines with J gene TRBJ2-7; 9 bases are shared with TRBD2. Germline CDR1 is MNHEY and CDR2 is SVGAGI. The CDR3 is made up of 15 amino acids. Germline trimming cut 0 bases from V and 4 bases from J; bases unmatched to any gene: 4.

This clone turned up a few times. This chain uses TRBV19 with TRBJ1-6; 11 bases match TRBD1. CDR1 and CDR2 from the germline V gene are LNHDA and SQIVND (reference sequence). This CDR3 is 15 amino acids long. V lost 7 bases and J lost 8; bases outside the gene matches: 7. In DNA, the CDR3 is TGTGCCAGTAAAAAACCGGGACAGGGGGATTCACCCCTCCACTTT. Amino acids: CASKKPGQGDSPLHF.

V usage is TRBV29-1 and J usage is TRBJ2-5; D uncertain. The CDR3 runs 11 residues. The V end was cut by 2 bases, the J end by 2 bases, with 3 bases between. Per the germline V gene, CDR1 is SQVTM and CDR2 is ANQGSEA. CDR3 sequence reads: CSVELQETQYF. CDR3 coding DNA: TGCAGCGTTGAACTTCAAGAGACCCAGTACTTC.

This clone occurred a few times. The genes are TRBV24-1 and TRBJ2-4; TRBD1 agrees at 9 bases. CDR1 and CDR2 from the germline V gene are KGHDR and SFDVKD. The ends lost 3 bases at V and 6 bases at J; junction bases unmatched: 2. This CDR3 has 14 amino acids. The CDR3 coding sequence is TGTGCCACCAGTGATGAGACAGGGGGAAACATTCAGTACTTC. This codes for CATSDETGGNIQYF.

CDR3 in amino acids: CASSPRTGVAKNIQYF. The CDR3 coding sequence is TGTGCCAGTAGTCCTAGGACAGGGGTAGCCAAAAACATTCAGTACTTC. The chain carries TRBV19 and TRBJ2-4, with 9 bases matching TRBD1. The CDR3 covers 16 residues. CDR1 LNHDA and CDR2 SQIVND come from the germline V gene (reference sequence). V shed 5 bases and J 0 bases; nucleotides not matched to a gene: 5.

The J gene is TRBJ2-5, the V gene TRBV29-1, with 12 bases lining up with TRBD2. CDR1 and CDR2 (germline): SQVTM, ANQGSEA. The CDR3 runs 17 residues. The ends lost 7 bases at V and 5 bases at J; junction bases unmatched: 17. The CDR3, as DNA: TGCAGCGCTCGTCAAAGGCTAGCGGGAGGGCCGGGGGAGACCCAGTACTTC. This codes for CSARQRLAGGPGETQYF.

The chain carries TRBV6-2 or TRBV6-3 and TRBJ2-1; 12 nucleotides line up with TRBD2. J was trimmed by 7 bases and V by 5 bases; bases with no gene match: 12. CDR1 and CDR2 (germline): MNHEY, SVGEGT. This CDR3 region has 17 residues. This CDR3 reads CASSKDSTSGRWNEQFF. CDR3 sequence (DNA): TGTGCCAGCAGTAAAGACTCGACTAGCGGGAGATGGAATGAGCAGTTCTTC.